These 10 T cell receptor beta chains share one sample of origin, sequenced in a study of T cell repertoires in cytomegalovirus infection. TCRdb fed the reads into MiXCR, producing one record per CDR3 protein. This table has about 150,000 distinct CDR3 sequences, 15% to 20% appearing once. The source material was CD8+ T cells from PBMCs. All receptors come from a human donor in good health (CMV status not recorded). Some clones in this sample may be carry-over from other donors' samples.

This clonotype was counted a few times. The V gene is TRBV28, the J gene TRBJ2-7; 10 bases fit TRBD1. This CDR3 contains 15 residues. After removal of 7 bases from V and 3 bases from J, the junction contained 9 bases not matched to a gene. Looked up from germline, CDR1 is MDHEN and CDR2 is SYDVKM. The CDR3 sequence: CASKPGQGTYYEQYF. The CDR3 DNA follows: TGTGCCAGCAAACCGGGACAGGGGACCTACTACGAGCAGTACTTC.

CDR3 DNA sequence: TGTGCCAGCACTTCGTGGGGGCGGGGCACAGATACGCAGTATTTT. It specifies CASTSWGRGTDTQYF. The chain links TRBV28 to TRBJ2-3; D may be TRBD1 (6 bases). There are 15 residues in the CDR3. Looked up from germline, CDR1 is MDHEN and CDR2 is SYDVKM. The V and J ends lost 7 bases and 1 base respectively, with 15 bases between them. Together with reference TRBV28 and TRBJ2-3, the CDR3 gives the full variable domain: DVKVTQSSRYLVKRTGEKVFLECVQDMDHENMFWYRQDPGLGLRLIYFSYDVKMKEKGDIPEGYSVSREKKERFSLILESASTNQTSMYLCASTSWGRGTDTQYFGPGTRLTVL.

The CDR3 sequence is CASSSGGDTEAFF. The CDR3 DNA follows: TGTGCCAGCAGTAGCGGTGGGGACACTGAAGCTTTCTTT. The chain links TRBV6-5 to TRBJ1-1, with unresolved D. Trimming removed 5 bases at V and 3 bases at J, with 10 bases between. The CDR3 extends over 13 amino acids. CDR1 MNHEY and CDR2 SVGAGI come from the germline V gene.

This clonotype was counted only a few times. The V call is TRBV28, the J call TRBJ2-3; D ambiguous. This CDR3 has 12 amino acids. Germline V gene data show CDR1 as MDHEN and CDR2 as SYDVKM. V was pared by 5 bases and J by 6 bases, with 9 bases between. The CDR3 sequence is CASSDLWDTQYF. CDR3 bases: TGTGCCAGCAGTGATTTGTGGGATACGCAGTATTTT.

This clonotype was observed at least ten times. V is TRBV7-2 and J is TRBJ2-1; D is undetermined. The length of the CDR3 is 15 residues. In germline, CDR1 is SGHTA, CDR2 FQGNSA. V lost 1 base and J lost 4, with 11 bases in between. The CDR3 sequence: CASSLEVRLYNEQFF. The CDR3 DNA sequence: TGTGCCAGCAGCTTAGAGGTCAGACTTTACAATGAGCAGTTCTTC.

CDR3 region: CASSLESREQYF. The CDR3 coding sequence is TGTGCCAGCAGCTTGGAGTCTAGGGAGCAGTACTTC. The V and J genes are TRBV7-9 and TRBJ2-7; no firm D call. V dropped 3 bases and J dropped 7 bases, with 10 bases sitting between them. Germline lookup yields CDR1 SEHNR and CDR2 FQNEAQ (reference sequence). CDR3 length: 12 amino acids.

This clonotype was picked up a small number of times. The chain couples TRBV7-3 to TRBJ2-1; 9 bases line up with TRBD2. The CDR3 length is 15 residues. CDR1 SGHTA and CDR2 FQGTGA come from the germline V gene. With 1 base clipped from V and 4 bases from J, the junction kept 2 bases outside the gene matches. CDR3 bases: TGTGCCAGCAGCTTAAAGACTAGCGGATACAATGAGCAGTTCTTC. Its protein is CASSLKTSGYNEQFF.

The chain has TRBV7-6 and TRBJ2-1; a weak D match, TRBD2 (5 bases). V dropped 5 bases and J dropped 0 bases, with 14 bases sitting between them. The CDR3 length is 16 residues. Germline V gives CDR1 SGHVS, CDR2 FNYEAQ. CDR3 in DNA: TGTGCCAGCAGCCCACGGGGAGATGGCTCCTACAATGAGCAGTTCTTC. Translation gives CASSPRGDGSYNEQFF.

With respect to this clonotype: At one end, the junction sequence differs from germline, possibly due to a read error. The chain joins TRBV10-3 to TRBJ1-1; 7 nucleotides agree with TRBD1. Germline CDR1 and CDR2: ENHRY and SYGVKD. This CDR3 comprises 14 residues. The CDR3 here is CAISWDSLNTEAFF. CDR3 nucleotides: TGTGCCATCAGTTGGGACAGCTTGAACACAGAAGCTTTCTTT.

This clonotype showed up just a few times. This sequence joins TRBV12-3 or TRBV12-4 and TRBJ1-1, with a weak D call TRBD1 (5 bases). This CDR3 has 14 residues. Trimming removed 3 bases from V and 4 bases from J, with 12 bases in between. DNA for the CDR3: TGTGCCAGCAGTTTCGTTGGGGGACCCACTGAAGCTTTCTTT. As protein: CASSFVGGPTEAFF.